Each of the 5 T cell receptor beta chains below was sequenced from the same sample in a study of blood T cell repertoires in COVID-19. The table came from immunoSEQ multiplex PCR; TCRdb's copy has only in-frame clones and leaves some out. The sample includes 250,000 to 350,000 clones, more than 70% of them seen just once. Specimen: peripheral blood. These receptors all come from a young woman who had recovered from COVID-19.

The chain uses TRBV7-2 and TRBJ2-3; no firm D call. The V end was cut by 0 bases, the J end by 6 bases, with 10 bases between. The CDR3 has 14 residues. Germline CDR1 is SGHTA and CDR2 is FQGNSA. The CDR3 region has the DNA TGTGCCAGCAGCTTAGCGCACATCTCTGATACGCAGTATTTT. Protein: CASSLAHISDTQYF.

This clone has only a few counts. The V gene is TRBV7-8, the J gene TRBJ1-1, with D possibly matching TRBD1 (6 bases). The CDR3 sequence is 14 residues long. The V gene's germline CDR1 is SGHVS and CDR2 FQNEAQ. Trimming took off 4 bases at V and 0 bases at J, with 9 bases between the two ends. As DNA, the CDR3 is TGTGCCAGCAGCTCCGGGACATTGAACACTGAAGCTTTCTTT. It codes for CASSSGTLNTEAFF.

The gene calls are TRBV5-1 and TRBJ1-3, with a weak D call TRBD1 (5 bases). The CDR3 length is 15 residues. Germline CDR1 reads SGHRS; CDR2 reads YFSETQ. The germline V and J ends were trimmed by 6 bases and 0 bases, with 13 bases remaining between them. The CDR3 protein is CASTEDTNSGNTIYF. The DNA of the CDR3 is TGCGCCAGCACAGAGGACACCAACTCTGGAAACACCATATATTTT. Full variable domain (missing parts from reference TRBV5-1 and TRBJ1-3): KAGVTQTPRYLIKTRGQQVTLSCSPISGHRSVSWYQQTPGQGLQFLFEYFSETQRNKGNFPGRFSGRQFSNSRSEMNVSTLELGDSALYLCASTEDTNSGNTIYFGEGSWLTVV.

V is TRBV4-2 and J is TRBJ1-1; 7 bases match TRBD1. There are 15 residues in the CDR3. CDR1 is LGHNA, CDR2 YNFKEQ, per germline. J was trimmed by 8 bases and V by 1 base; bases with no gene match: 10. CDR3 protein: CASSQGGPGQEEAFF. The CDR3 DNA is TGTGCCAGCAGCCAAGGAGGCCCCGGACAGGAGGAAGCTTTCTTT.

The chain carries TRBV7-9 and TRBJ1-2; D is unresolved. CDR1 is SEHNR, CDR2 FQNEAQ, per germline (reference sequence). The CDR3 extends over 11 amino acids. V was trimmed by 5 bases and J by 7 bases, leaving 8 bases between them. CDR3 sequence reads: CASSPPIGYTF. CDR3 bases: TGTGCCAGCAGCCCGCCTATTGGCTACACCTTC.